This TCR beta chain was observed in a study of T cell repertoires in cytomegalovirus infection. Study-level information: An indication of both CMV infection and matching HLA type came from public TCR beta signatures.

Germline loops: CDR1 SGHVS, CDR2 FQNEAQ. The CDR3 sequence is 15 residues long. Trimming pared 3 bases from V and 4 bases from J, leaving 15 bases between. Points from the study as a whole: There were carriers of CMV plus the relevant HLA, and cumulative public TCR beta family frequency identified them. It was HLA-C-restricted CMV-specific TCR beta clonotypes that dominated the response ex vivo.

TCRdb independently ran MiXCR on the reads; one entry per CDR3 protein. The sample includes approximately 300,000 distinct CDR3 sequences, 25% to 30% seen only once; the top ten take 20%. With regard to this clonotype: The antigen is unknown.

Sequenced here: cultured PBMCs, sampled from culture after CMV antigen stimulation. V is TRBV7-8 and J is TRBJ1-1; a weak D match, TRBD1 (6 bases). The TCR was taken from a human donor in good health (CMV status not recorded). Some clones in this sample may be carry-over from other donors' samples. The CDR3 loop reads CASSFGAGAGTEAFF. The CDR3 region has the DNA TGTGCCAGCAGCTTTGGGGCAGGGGCTGGCACTGAAGCTTTCTTT.